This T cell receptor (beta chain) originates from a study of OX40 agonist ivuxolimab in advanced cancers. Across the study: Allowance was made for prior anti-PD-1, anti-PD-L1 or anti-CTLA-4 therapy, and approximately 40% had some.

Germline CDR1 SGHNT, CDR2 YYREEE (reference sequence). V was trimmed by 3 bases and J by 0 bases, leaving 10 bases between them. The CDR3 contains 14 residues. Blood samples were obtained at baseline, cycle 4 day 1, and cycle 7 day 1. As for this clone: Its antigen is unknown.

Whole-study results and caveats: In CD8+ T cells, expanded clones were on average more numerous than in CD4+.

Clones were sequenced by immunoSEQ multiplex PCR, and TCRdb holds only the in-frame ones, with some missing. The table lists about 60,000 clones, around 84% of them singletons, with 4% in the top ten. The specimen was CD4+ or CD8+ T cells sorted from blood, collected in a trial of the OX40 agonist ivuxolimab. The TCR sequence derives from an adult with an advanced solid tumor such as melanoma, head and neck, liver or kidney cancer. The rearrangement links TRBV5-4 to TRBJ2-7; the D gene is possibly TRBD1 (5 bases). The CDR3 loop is CASSSRQNSYEQYF. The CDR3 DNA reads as TGTGCCAGCAGCTCCCGACAGAACTCCTACGAGCAGTACTTC.